The T cell receptor (beta chain) under discussion was sequenced for a study of cytomegalovirus exposure and HLA in healthy donors. Turning to the study itself: T cells numbering about 200 million yielded more than 100 million unique TCR beta sequences in an earlier analysis.

Points from the study as a whole: The authors listed 180 or so TCR beta chains as cytomegalovirus-associated. About 87% or about 30% of the time was how often most TCR beta V segments were productive, according to an earlier analysis. Some public TCRs appeared in many individuals, while most sequences were rare.

A multiplex PCR was run with 60 Vbeta primers and 13 Jbeta primers. Profiling relied on immunoSEQ multiplex PCR, and the TCRdb table lists in-frame clones only, not all of them. The data hold 100,000 to 150,000 clones, with approximately 70% observed a single time. Germline loops: CDR1 SGHNT, CDR2 YENEEA. The V and J ends lost 3 bases and 6 bases, in that order; junction bases with no gene match: 11. The CDR3 has 15 residues. This clone was seen a handful of times. Its antigen is currently unknown. The sample comprised PBMCs. The source is a woman aged 60-70 years in good health and CMV-seropositive. The chain joins TRBV11-3 to TRBJ2-7, with 7 positions matching TRBD2. The CDR3 nucleotides are TGTGCCAGCAGCTTGGGGGGGTATGGGACCGGCGAGCAGTACTTC. Translating gives CASSLGGYGTGEQYF.